The clone carrying this T cell receptor beta chain has only a few counts. Its antigen is currently unknown. This CDR3 comprises 13 residues. Germline CDR1 reads SQVTM; CDR2 reads ANQGSEA. Trimming cost V 8 bases and J 6 bases; bases outside gene matches: 8. The data are from a study of beta chain features in type 1 diabetes. Overall study results and limits: Shortening of TCRB CDR3s, moderate but significant, appeared in all four CD4+ subsets of Type 1 diabetes patients.

Expressed TCRB transcripts were sequenced because the isolated RNA had all been reverse transcribed beforehand. The method was immunoSEQ multiplex PCR; TCRdb's version includes in-frame clones alone and lacks a portion of them. The repertoire holds under 400,000 clones, approximately 12% seen once, with about 0.01% in the top ten. The V call is TRBV29-1, the J call TRBJ2-1; 9 bases are a match to TRBD2. The sequence derives from a woman younger than 30 with type 1 diabetes. The specimen was naive CD4+ T cells from blood. The CDR3 DNA sequence: TGCAGCACATCGGGCGGGGGGGGCAATGAGCAGTTCTTC. Amino acids: CSTSGGGGNEQFF.